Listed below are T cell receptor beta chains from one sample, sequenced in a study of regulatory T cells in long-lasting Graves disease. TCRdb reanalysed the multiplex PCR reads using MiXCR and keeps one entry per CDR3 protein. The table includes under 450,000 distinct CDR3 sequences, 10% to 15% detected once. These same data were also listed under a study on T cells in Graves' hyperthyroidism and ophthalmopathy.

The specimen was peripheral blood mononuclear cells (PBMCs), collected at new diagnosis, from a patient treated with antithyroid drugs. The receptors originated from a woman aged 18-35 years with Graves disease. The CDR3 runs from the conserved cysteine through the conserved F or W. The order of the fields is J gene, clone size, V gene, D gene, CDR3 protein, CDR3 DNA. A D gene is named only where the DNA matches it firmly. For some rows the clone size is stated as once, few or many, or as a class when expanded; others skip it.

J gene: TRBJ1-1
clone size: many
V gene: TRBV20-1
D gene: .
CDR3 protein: CSARVQGMNTEAFF
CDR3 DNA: TGCAGTGCTAGAGTGCAGGGGATGAACACTGAAGCTTTCTTT

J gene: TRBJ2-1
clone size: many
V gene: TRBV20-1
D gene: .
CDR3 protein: CSARTETYNEQFF
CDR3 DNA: TGCAGTGCTAGAACAGAGACCTACAATGAGCAGTTCTTC

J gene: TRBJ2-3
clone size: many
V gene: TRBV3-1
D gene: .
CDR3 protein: CASSQDGSSPPDTQYF
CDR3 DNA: TGTGCCAGCAGCCAAGATGGGTCTAGCCCCCCAGATACGCAGTATTTT

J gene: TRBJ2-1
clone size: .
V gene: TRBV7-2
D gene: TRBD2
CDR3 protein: CASSFSGGVYNEQFF
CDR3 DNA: TGTGCCAGCAGCTTTAGCGGGGGAGTCTACAATGAGCAGTTCTTC

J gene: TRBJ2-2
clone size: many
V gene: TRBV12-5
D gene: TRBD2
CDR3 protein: CASGLVGTIPGELFF
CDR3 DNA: TGTGCTAGTGGTTTGGTTGGGACTATACCTGGGGAGCTGTTTTTT

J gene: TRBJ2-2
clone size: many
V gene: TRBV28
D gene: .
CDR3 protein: CASSKETGELFF
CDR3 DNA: TGTGCCAGCAGTAAAGAGACCGGGGAGCTGTTTTTT

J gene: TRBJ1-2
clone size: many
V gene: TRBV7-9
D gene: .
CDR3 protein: CASSSWTPPNYGYTF
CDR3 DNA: TGTGCCAGCAGCTCCTGGACACCACCTAACTATGGCTACACCTTC

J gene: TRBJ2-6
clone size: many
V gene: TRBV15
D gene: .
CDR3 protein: CATSRGPLADSSGANVLTF
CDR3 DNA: TGTGCCACCAGCAGAGGACCCCTGGCTGACAGCTCTGGGGCCAACGTCCTGACTTTC

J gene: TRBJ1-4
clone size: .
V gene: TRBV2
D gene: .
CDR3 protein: CASRHRPGPAEKLFF
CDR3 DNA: TGTGCCAGCCGCCACAGACCGGGCCCCGCGGAAAAACTGTTTTTT

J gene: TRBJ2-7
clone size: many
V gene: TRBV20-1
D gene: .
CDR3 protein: CSAHRGLSYEQYF
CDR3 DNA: TGCAGTGCGCATCGAGGCCTTTCCTACGAGCAGTACTTC

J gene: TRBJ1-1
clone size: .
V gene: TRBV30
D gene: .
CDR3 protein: CAWSYVNTEAFF
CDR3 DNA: TGTGCCTGGAGTTATGTGAACACTGAAGCTTTCTTT

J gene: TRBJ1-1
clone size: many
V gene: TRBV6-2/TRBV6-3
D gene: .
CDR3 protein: CASSYSILRIVAFF
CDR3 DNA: TGTGCCAGCAGTTACTCGATCTTGCGGATTGTAGCTTTCTTT

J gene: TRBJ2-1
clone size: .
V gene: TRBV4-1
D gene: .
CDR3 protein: CASSQDGTPTDNEQFF
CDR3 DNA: TGCGCCAGCAGCCAAGACGGGACTCCCACAGACAATGAGCAGTTCTTC

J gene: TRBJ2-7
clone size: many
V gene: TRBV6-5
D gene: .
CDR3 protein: CASSYSPGLPTYEQYF
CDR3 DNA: TGTGCCAGCAGTTACTCACCGGGACTGCCAACCTACGAGCAGTACTTC

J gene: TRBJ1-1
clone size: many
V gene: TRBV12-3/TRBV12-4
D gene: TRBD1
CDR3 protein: CASSFGTGGTEAFF
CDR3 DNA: TGTGCCAGCAGTTTCGGGACAGGGGGGACTGAAGCTTTCTTT

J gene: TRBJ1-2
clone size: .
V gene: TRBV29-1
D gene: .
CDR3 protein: CSVEAVTYGYTF
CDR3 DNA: TGCAGCGTTGAGGCTGTCACCTATGGCTACACCTTC

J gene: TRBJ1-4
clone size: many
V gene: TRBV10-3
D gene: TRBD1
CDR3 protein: CAISAGTGGEKLFF
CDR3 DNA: TGTGCCATCAGTGCCGGGACAGGGGGGGAAAAACTGTTTTTT

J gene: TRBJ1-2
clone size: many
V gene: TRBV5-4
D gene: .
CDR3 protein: CASSPRTASYTF
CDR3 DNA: TGTGCCAGCAGCCCTAGGACAGCTAGCTACACCTTC

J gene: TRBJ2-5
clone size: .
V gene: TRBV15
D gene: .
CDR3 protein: CATSREVGGQETQYF
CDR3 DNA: TGTGCCACCAGCAGAGAGGTTGGGGGGCAAGAGACCCAGTACTTC

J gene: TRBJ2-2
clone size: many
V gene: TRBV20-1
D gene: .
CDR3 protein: CSARAPWKRAANTGELFF
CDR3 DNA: TGCAGTGCTAGAGCCCCGTGGAAGCGGGCTGCGAACACCGGGGAGCTGTTTTTT

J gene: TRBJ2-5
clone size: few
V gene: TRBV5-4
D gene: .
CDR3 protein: CASSFPPQETQYF
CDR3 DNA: TGTGCCAGCAGCTTTCCCCCACAAGAGACCCAGTACTTC

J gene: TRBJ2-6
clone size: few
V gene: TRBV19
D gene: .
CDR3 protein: CASSNTFSGANVLTF
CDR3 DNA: TGTGCCAGTAGTAATACGTTCTCTGGGGCCAACGTCCTGACTTTC

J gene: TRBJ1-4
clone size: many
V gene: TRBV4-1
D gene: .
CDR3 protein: CASRRTGATNEKLFF
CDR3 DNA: TGCGCCAGCAGAAGGACCGGAGCAACTAATGAAAAACTGTTTTTT

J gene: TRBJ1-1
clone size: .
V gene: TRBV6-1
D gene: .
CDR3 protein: CASSPGRLEAFF
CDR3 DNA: TGTGCCAGCAGTCCCGGACGGCTCGAAGCTTTCTTT

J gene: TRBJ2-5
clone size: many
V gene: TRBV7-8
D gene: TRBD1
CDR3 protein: CASSQGTGGLRETQYF
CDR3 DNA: TGTGCCAGCAGCCAAGGGACAGGGGGCTTGCGAGAGACCCAGTACTTC

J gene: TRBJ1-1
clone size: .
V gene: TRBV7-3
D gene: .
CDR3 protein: CASSFPGETEAFF
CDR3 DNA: TGTGCCAGCAGCTTCCCAGGAGAGACTGAAGCTTTCTTT

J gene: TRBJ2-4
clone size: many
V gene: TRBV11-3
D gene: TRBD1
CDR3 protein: CASSLGTGVIQYF
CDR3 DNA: TGTGCCAGCAGCTTAGGGACAGGGGTCATTCAGTACTTC

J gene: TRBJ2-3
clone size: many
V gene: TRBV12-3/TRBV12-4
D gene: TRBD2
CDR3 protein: CASNNRGLAGLTDTQYF
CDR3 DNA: TGTGCCAGCAACAACCGGGGGCTAGCGGGACTCACAGATACGCAGTATTTT

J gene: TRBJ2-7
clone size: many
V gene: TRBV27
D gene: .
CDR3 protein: CASSFSSSYEQYF
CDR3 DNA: TGTGCCAGCAGTTTCTCAAGCTCCTACGAGCAGTACTTC

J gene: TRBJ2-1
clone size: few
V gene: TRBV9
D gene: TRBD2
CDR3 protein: CASSAWGTSGNEQFF
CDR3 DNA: TGTGCCAGCAGCGCGTGGGGGACTAGCGGCAATGAGCAGTTCTTC

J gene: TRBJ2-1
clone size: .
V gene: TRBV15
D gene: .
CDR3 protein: CATSRDGGFEQFF
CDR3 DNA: TGTGCCACCAGCAGAGATGGGGGATTTGAGCAGTTCTTC

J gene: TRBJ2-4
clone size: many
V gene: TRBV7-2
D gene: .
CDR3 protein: CASSLTRVGDIQYF
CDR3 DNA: TGTGCCAGCAGCTTAACTCGGGTCGGGGACATTCAGTACTTC

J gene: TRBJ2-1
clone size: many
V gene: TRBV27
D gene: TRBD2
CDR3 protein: CASSLYGGGGLAFNEQFF
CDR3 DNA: TGTGCCAGCAGTCTATACGGGGGGGGCGGACTAGCGTTTAACGAGCAGTTCTTC

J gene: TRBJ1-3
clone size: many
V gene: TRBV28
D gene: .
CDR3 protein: CASSPSPRQTTIYF
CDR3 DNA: TGTGCCAGCAGCCCCTCTCCTCGACAGACCACCATATATTTT

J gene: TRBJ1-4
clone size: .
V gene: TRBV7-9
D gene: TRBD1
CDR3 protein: CASSPNRGGGEKLFF
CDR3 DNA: TGTGCCAGCAGCCCTAACAGGGGGGGAGGCGAAAAACTGTTTTTT

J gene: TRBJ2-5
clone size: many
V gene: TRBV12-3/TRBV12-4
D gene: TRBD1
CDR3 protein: CASSLTTGGSKTQYF
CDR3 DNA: TGTGCCAGCAGTTTAACTACAGGGGGCTCGAAGACCCAGTACTTC

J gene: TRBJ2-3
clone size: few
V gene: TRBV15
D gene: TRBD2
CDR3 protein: CATSPTGTRNQDTQYF
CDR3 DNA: TGTGCCACCAGCCCGACCGGGACTAGAAATCAGGATACGCAGTATTTT

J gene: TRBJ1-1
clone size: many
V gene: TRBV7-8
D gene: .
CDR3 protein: CASRRGPVGGLRTSNNTEAFF
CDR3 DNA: TGTGCCAGCCGTCGCGGGCCCGTTGGGGGCCTCAGAACCTCGAACAACACTGAAGCTTTCTTT

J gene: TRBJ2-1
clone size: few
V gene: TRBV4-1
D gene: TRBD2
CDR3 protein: CASRRAGGPSYNEQFF
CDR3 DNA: TGCGCCAGCAGGAGAGCGGGAGGGCCCTCATACAATGAGCAGTTCTTC

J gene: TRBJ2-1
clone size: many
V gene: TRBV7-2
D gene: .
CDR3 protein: CACRRTYNEQFF
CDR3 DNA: TGTGCCTGCAGACGGACCTACAATGAGCAGTTCTTC

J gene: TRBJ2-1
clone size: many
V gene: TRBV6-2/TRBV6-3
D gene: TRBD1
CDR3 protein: CASSWGNPERGLSSYNEQFF
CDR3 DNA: TGTGCCAGCAGTTGGGGGAACCCAGAGAGGGGGCTAAGCTCCTACAATGAGCAGTTCTTC

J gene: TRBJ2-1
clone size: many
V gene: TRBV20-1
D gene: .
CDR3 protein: CSARDYAGSGNEQFF
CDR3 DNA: TGCAGTGCTAGAGATTATGCGGGATCGGGTAATGAGCAGTTCTTC

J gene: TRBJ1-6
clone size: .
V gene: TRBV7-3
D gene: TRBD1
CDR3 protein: CASSRDREAPLHF
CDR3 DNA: TGTGCCAGCAGCCGGGACAGGGAAGCACCCCTCCACTTT

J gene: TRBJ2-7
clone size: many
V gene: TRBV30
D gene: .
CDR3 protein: CAWSKGHSYEQYF
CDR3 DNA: TGTGCCTGGAGTAAGGGCCACTCCTACGAGCAGTACTTC

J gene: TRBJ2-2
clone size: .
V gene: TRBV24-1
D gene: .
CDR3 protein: CATSGRGTRELFF
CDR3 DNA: TGTGCCACCAGCGGCCGGGGGACCAGGGAGCTGTTTTTT

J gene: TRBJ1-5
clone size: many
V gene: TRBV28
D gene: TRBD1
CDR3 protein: CASSLDRVRQPQHF
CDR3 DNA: TGTGCCAGCAGTTTAGACAGGGTGCGTCAGCCCCAGCATTTT